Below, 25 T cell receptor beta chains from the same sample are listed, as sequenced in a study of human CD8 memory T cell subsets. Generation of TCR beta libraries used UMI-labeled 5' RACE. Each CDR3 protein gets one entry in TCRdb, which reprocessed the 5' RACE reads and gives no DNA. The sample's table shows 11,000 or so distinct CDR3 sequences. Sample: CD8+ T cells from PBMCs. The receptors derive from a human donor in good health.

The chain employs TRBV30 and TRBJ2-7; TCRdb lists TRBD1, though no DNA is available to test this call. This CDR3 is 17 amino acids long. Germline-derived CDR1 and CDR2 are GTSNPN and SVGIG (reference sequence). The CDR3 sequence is CAWSGGTGAKSSYEQYF.

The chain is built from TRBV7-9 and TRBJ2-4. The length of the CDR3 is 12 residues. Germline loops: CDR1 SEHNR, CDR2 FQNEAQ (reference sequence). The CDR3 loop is CASSPRKNIQYF.

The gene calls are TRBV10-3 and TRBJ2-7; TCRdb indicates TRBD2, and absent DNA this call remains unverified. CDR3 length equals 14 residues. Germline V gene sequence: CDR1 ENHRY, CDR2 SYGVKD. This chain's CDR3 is CAISDGGSAIEQYF.

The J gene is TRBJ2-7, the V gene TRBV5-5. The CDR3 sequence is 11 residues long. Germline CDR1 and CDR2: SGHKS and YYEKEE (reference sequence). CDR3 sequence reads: CASSGVYEQYF. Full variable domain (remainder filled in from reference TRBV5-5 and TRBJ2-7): DAGVTQSPTHLIKTRGQQVTLRCSPISGHKSVSWYQQVLGQGPQFIFQYYEKEERGRGNFPDRFSARQFPNYSSELNVNALLLGDSALYLCASSGVYEQYFGPGTRLTVT.

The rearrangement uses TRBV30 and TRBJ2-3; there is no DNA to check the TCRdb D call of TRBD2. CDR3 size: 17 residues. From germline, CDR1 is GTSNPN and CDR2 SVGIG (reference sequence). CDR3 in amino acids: CAWREESLAGVSDTQYF.

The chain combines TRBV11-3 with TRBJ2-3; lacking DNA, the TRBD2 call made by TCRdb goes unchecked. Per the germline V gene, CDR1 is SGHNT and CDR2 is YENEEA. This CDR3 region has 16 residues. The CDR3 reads CASSLDAGGGTDTQYF.

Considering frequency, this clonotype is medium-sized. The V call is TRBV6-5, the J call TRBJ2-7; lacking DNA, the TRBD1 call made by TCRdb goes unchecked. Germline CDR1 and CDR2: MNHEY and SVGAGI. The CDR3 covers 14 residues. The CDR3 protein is CASSPGTGKGEQYF.

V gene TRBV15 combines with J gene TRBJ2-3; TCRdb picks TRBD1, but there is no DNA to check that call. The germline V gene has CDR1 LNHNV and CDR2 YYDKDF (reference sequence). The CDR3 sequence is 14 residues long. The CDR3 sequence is CATSTRGGTDTQYF.

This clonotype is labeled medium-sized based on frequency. The CDR3 protein is CASSETGTSYGYTF. This chain uses TRBV7-9 with TRBJ1-2; there is no DNA to check the TCRdb D call of TRBD1. The CDR3 is 14 residues long. The germline gives CDR1 SEHNR, CDR2 FQNEAQ (reference sequence).

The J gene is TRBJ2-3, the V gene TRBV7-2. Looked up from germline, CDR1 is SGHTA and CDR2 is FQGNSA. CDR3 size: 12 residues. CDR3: CASSRSRDTQYF.

CDR3 loop: CASSSKRGKQFF. The chain has TRBV5-6 and TRBJ2-1; the D gene TCRdb calls, TRBD2, cannot be checked with no DNA. The CDR3 has 12 residues. From germline, CDR1 is SGHDT and CDR2 YYEEEE.

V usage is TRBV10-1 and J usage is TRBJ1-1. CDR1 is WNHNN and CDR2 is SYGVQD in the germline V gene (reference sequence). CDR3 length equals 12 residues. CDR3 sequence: CARQGGNTEAFF.

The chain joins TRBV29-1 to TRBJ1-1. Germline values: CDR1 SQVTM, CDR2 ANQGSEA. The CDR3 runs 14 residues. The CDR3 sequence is CSVEDQEQAAEAFF.

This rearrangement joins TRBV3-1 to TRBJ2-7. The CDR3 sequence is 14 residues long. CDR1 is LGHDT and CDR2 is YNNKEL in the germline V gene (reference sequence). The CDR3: CASSQGHLVYEQYF.

This chain's CDR3 is CAISVASSGRSTDTQYF. This sequence joins TRBV10-3 and TRBJ2-3; the D call of TRBD2 rests on TCRdb alone, since no DNA is present to check it. This CDR3 region has 17 residues. The germline CDR1 and CDR2 sequences are ENHRY and SYGVKD.

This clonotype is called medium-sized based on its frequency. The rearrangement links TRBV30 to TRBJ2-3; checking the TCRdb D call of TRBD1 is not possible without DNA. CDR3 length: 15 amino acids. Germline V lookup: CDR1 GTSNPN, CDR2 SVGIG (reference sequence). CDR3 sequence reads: CAWDSTGGSTDTQYF.

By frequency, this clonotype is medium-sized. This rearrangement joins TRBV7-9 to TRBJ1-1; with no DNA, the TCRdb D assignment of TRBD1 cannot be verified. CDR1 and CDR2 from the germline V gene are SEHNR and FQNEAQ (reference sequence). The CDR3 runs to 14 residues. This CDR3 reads CASSLEGSGAEAFF. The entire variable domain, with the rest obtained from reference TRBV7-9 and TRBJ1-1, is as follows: DTGVSQNPRHKITKRGQNVTFRCDPISEHNRLYWYRQTLGQGPEFLTYFQNEAQLEKSRLLSDRFSAERPKGSFSTLEIQRTEQGDSAMYLCASSLEGSGAEAFFGQGTRLTVV.

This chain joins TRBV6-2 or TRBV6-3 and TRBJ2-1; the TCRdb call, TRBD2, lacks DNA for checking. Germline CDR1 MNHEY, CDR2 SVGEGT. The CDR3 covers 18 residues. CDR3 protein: CASSYGFSTASGRNEQFF.

CDR3 residues: CASSQEGKETQYF. The chain joins TRBV23-1 to TRBJ2-5; the TCRdb call, TRBD2, lacks DNA for checking. TRBV23-1 belongs to the ORF category, with a function that is uncertain. CDR3 length: 13 residues.

CDR3 amino acids: CAWSLAGSSYNEQFF. The chain employs TRBV30 and TRBJ2-1; the D call of TRBD2 rests on TCRdb alone, since no DNA is present to check it. Germline V lookup: CDR1 GTSNPN, CDR2 SVGIG (reference sequence). The length of the CDR3 is 15 residues.

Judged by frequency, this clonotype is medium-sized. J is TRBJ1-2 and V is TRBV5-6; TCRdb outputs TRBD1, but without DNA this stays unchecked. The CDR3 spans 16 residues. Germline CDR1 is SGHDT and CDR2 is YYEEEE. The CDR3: CASSPPRTGMDYGYTF.

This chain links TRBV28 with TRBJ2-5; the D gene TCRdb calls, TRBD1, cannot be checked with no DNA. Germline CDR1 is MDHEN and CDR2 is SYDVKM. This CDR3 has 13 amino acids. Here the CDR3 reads CASSSRASETQYF.

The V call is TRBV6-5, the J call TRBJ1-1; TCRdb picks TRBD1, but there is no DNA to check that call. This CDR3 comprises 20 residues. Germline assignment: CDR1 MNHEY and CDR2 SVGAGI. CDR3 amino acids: CASSYLEGAQGFPRWTEAFF.

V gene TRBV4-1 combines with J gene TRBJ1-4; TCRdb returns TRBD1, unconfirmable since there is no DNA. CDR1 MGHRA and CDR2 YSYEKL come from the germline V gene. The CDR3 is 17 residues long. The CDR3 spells CASSNINAGTPKKKLFF.

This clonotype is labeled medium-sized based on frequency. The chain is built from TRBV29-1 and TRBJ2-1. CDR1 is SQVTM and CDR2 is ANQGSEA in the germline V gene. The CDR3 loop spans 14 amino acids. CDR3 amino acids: CSVEGENRHNEQFF.